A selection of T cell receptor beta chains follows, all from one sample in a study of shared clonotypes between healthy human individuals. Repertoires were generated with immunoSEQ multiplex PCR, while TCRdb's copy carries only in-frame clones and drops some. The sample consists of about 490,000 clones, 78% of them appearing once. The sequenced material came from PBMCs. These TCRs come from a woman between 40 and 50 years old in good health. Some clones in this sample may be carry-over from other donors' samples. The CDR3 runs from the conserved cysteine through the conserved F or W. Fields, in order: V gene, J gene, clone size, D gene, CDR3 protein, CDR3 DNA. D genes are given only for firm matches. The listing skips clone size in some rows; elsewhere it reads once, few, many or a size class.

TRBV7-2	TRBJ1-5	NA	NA	CASSLALGSNQPQHF	TGTGCCAGCAGCTTAGCGCTTGGCAGCAATCAGCCCCAGCATTTT
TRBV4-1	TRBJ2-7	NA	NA	CASSQGDIGYEQYF	TGCGCCAGCAGCCAAGGGGACATTGGTTACGAGCAGTACTTC
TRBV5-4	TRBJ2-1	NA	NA	CASSLGAGTPGEQFF	TGTGCCAGCAGCTTGGGGGCCGGGACCCCGGGTGAGCAGTTCTTC
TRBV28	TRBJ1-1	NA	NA	CASSPRGGAILGAFF	TGTGCCAGCAGCCCCAGAGGGGGGGCAATTCTGGGAGCTTTCTTT
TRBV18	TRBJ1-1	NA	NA	CASSTTGGQGNTEAFF	TGTGCCAGCTCAACGACAGGAGGGCAGGGTAACACTGAAGCTTTCTTT
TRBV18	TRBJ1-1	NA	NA	CASSPTAVGTEAFF	TGTGCCAGCTCACCAACGGCCGTAGGCACTGAAGCTTTCTTT
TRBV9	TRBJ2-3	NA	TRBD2	CASSGLAGGADTQYF	TGTGCCAGCAGCGGTCTAGCGGGGGGGGCAGATACGCAGTATTTT
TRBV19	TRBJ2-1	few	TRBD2	CASTPTSGYNEQFF	TGTGCCAGCACCCCTACTAGCGGGTACAATGAGCAGTTCTTC
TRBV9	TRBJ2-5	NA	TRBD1	CASSPHGTGGGETQYF	TGTGCCAGCAGCCCTCACGGGACAGGGGGAGGGGAGACCCAGTACTTC
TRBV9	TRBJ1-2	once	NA	CASSRDRSAYGYTF	TGTGCCAGCAGCAGGGACCGATCGGCCTATGGCTACACCTTC
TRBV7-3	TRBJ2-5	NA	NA	CASSPGSLETQYF	TGTGCCAGCAGCCCCGGTAGTTTAGAGACCCAGTACTTC
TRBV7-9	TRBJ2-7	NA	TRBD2	CASSSPGTSGTYEQYF	TGTGCCAGCAGCTCTCCAGGGACTAGCGGCACCTACGAGCAGTACTTC
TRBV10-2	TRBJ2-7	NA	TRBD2	CAISEGPSGSAYEQYF	TGTGCCATCAGTGAGGGCCCTAGCGGGAGTGCCTACGAGCAGTACTTC
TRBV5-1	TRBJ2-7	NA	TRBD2	CASSFRVAGGSYEQYF	TGCGCCAGCAGCTTCAGGGTAGCGGGAGGATCCTACGAGCAGTACTTC
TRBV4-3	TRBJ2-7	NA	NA	CASSRLRGQGSYEQYF	TGCGCCAGCAGCCGCCTACGTGGGCAGGGGTCCTACGAGCAGTACTTC
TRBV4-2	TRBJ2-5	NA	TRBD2	CASSRYGASGPGETQYF	TGTGCCAGCAGCCGCTACGGGGCTAGCGGCCCGGGTGAGACCCAGTACTTC
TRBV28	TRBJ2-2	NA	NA	CASTTLDGQNTGELFF	TGTGCCAGCACCACCTTGGATGGACAGAACACCGGGGAGCTGTTTTTT
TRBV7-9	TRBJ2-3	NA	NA	CASSLVQGPDTQYF	TGTGCCAGCAGCTTAGTTCAGGGGCCAGATACGCAGTATTTT